One and the same sample provided the 23 T cell receptor beta chains below, sequenced in a study of Graves' ophthalmopathy and Graves' hyperthyroidism. Amplification of the TCR beta CDR3 regions used RNA transcripts (as template). An initial RT-PCR round employing HTBI primers preceded a second-round multiplex PCR. One entry per CDR3 protein, called by TCRdb with MiXCR from the multiplex PCR reads. The sample holds about 550,000 distinct CDR3 sequences; under 45% are singletons and the top ten take about 4.2%. The sample taken for sequencing was peripheral blood or thyroid tissue (not recorded which). The receptors originated from an adult man with Graves' hyperthyroidism.

With regard to this clonotype: An end of the junction differs from the germline gene, which may be a read error. This chain links TRBV4-1 with TRBJ1-2; D possibly corresponds to TRBD1 (6 bases). Germline V lookup: CDR1 MGHRA, CDR2 YSYEKL. This CDR3 has 17 amino acids. The CDR3 here is CASSPRPGQGLAYGYTF. CDR3 DNA sequence: TGTGCCAGCAGCCCGCGCCCGGGTCAGGGGCTCGCCTATGGCTACACCTTC.

The genes are TRBV2 and TRBJ2-7, with 13 positions matching TRBD2. TRBJ2-1 explains the end of the DNA better; the J call may be wrong. Germline V gene lookup returns CDR1 SNHLY and CDR2 FYNNEI. The CDR3 totals 15 residues. The DNA of the CDR3 is TGTGCCAGCAGCCGGACTAGCGGGGGAAACAATGAGCAGTTCTTC. The encoded protein is CASSRTSGGNNEQFF.

This clonotype was seen once. The rearrangement joins TRBV29-1 to TRBJ1-3, with 8 bases identical to TRBD1. Germline V CDR1 and CDR2: SQVTM, ANQGSEA. Losses at the gene ends were 6 bases for V and 0 bases for J; bases not matched to a gene: 7. The CDR3 totals 15 residues. The CDR3 is CSVSRTGLSGNTIYF. CDR3 bases: TGCAGCGTATCTCGGACAGGGCTCTCTGGAAACACCATATATTTT. The full variable domain, in which reference TRBV29-1 and TRBJ1-3 provide the parts outside the CDR3, is SAVISQKPSRDICQRGTSLTIQCQVDSQVTMMFWYRQQPGQSLTLIATANQGSEATYESGFVIDKFPISRPNLTFSTLTVSNMSPEDSSIYLCSVSRTGLSGNTIYFGEGSWLTVV.

This clonotype was detected ten times or more. The chain combines TRBV4-1 with TRBJ1-2; the D gene is possibly TRBD1 (6 bases). Germline V gene lookup returns CDR1 MGHRA and CDR2 YSYEKL. Trimming took 2 bases from V and 4 from J, leaving 8 bases between them. The CDR3 is made up of 13 amino acids. This CDR3 is CASSQRGSYGYTF. The CDR3 coding sequence is TGCGCCAGCAGCCAAAGGGGGAGCTATGGCTACACCTTC.

V usage is TRBV24-1 and J usage is TRBJ2-2; D is tentatively TRBD1 or TRBD2 (5 bases each). CDR3 size: 14 residues. Between the trimmed V and J ends, which lost 5 bases and 6 bases, there was a span of 12 bases. The germline CDR1 and CDR2 sequences are KGHDR and SFDVKD. The CDR3 DNA is TGTGCCACCAGTGTTGGGGGTTTGGCCGGGGAGCTGTTTTTT. Translating it yields CATSVGGLAGELFF.

This clonotype was seen repeatedly, ten times or more. The V and J genes are TRBV20-1 and TRBJ2-7; 13 nucleotides match TRBD2. The CDR3 runs to 15 residues. The germline gives CDR1 DFQATT, CDR2 SNEGSKA (reference sequence). Trimming cost V 3 bases and J 6 bases; bases outside gene matches: 8. The chain's CDR3 is CSASPTGTSGTEQYF. In DNA form, the CDR3 reads TGCAGTGCTAGTCCTACCGGGACTAGCGGGACCGAGCAGTACTTC.

Regarding this clonotype: Without the conserved terminal phenylalanine or tryptophan, this CDR3 likely stems from a read error. No DNA is shown, since the ends of the CDR3 on it are uncertain; the CDR3 is the one TCRdb lists. The chain links TRBV29-1 to TRBJ2-6. CDR1 SQVTM and CDR2 ANQGSEA come from the germline V gene. The CDR3 contains 13 residues when both ends are counted. CDR3 sequence: CSVANSGANVLVL.

This chain joins TRBV10-3 and TRBJ2-5; D is possibly TRBD1 or TRBD2 (5 bases each). V was trimmed by 11 bases and J by 2 bases, leaving 21 bases between them. The germline CDR1 and CDR2 sequences are ENHRY and SYGVKD. This CDR3 comprises 15 residues. In DNA form, the CDR3 reads TGTGCCGGCAGTTCCGGGGCAGCAGTACAAGAGACCCAGTACTTC. Translated: CAGSSGAAVQETQYF.

V usage is TRBV19 and J usage is TRBJ1-1; TRBD1 matches 7 bases. Trimming took 6 bases from V and 3 from J; bases not matched to a gene: 10. The CDR3 sequence is 15 residues long. Germline CDR1 is LNHDA and CDR2 is SQIVND (reference sequence). For the CDR3, the DNA is TGTGCCAGTAGGACAGAGACAGGGTTCGACACTGAAGCTTTCTTT. It encodes CASRTETGFDTEAFF.

The V call is TRBV24-1, the J call TRBJ2-5, with TRBD1 as a possible D gene (6 bases). The germline V gene encodes CDR1 KGHDR and CDR2 SFDVKD. The CDR3 sequence is 13 residues long. V was clipped by 9 bases and J by 0 bases, with 10 bases between them. CDR3 protein: CATAQGYQETQYF. The CDR3 nucleotides read TGTGCCACCGCTCAGGGGTACCAAGAGACCCAGTACTTC.

Ten or more counts support this clonotype. The genes are TRBV5-4 and TRBJ1-5, with D perhaps matching TRBD1 (5 bases). The V and J ends lost 3 bases and 2 bases respectively, with 6 bases between them. CDR3 size: 13 residues. The germline CDR1 and CDR2 sequences are SGHNT and YYREEE (reference sequence). CDR3 DNA: TGTGCCAGCAGCTGGGGCCGCAATCAGCCCCAGCATTTT. Translated, it gives CASSWGRNQPQHF.

The J gene is TRBJ2-1, the V gene TRBV6-4; TRBD1 agrees at 10 bases. Germline V gene lookup returns CDR1 MRHNA and CDR2 SNTAGT. Trimming took 6 bases from V and 6 from J; bases not matched to a gene: 2. This CDR3 comprises 13 residues. The DNA for the CDR3 is TGTGCCAGCAGAAGGACAGGGGGCAATGAGCAGTTCTTC. Translated, it gives CASRRTGGNEQFF.

Ten or more counts support this clonotype. The chain links TRBV7-9 to TRBJ2-5; no definite D call. This CDR3 is 15 amino acids long. Per the germline V gene, CDR1 is SEHNR and CDR2 is FQNEAQ (reference sequence). The V end lost 4 bases, the J end lost 3 bases, and 15 bases lay between the germline ends. The CDR3 DNA follows: TGTGCCAGCAGCTCCGTCTTACAACTAAAAGAGACCCAGTACTTC. It yields the protein CASSSVLQLKETQYF.

Many counts were recorded for this clonotype. The chain uses TRBV12-3 or TRBV12-4 and TRBJ1-1, with no clear D. The CDR3 extends over 11 amino acids. Trimming took off 6 bases at V and 7 bases at J, with 9 bases between the two ends. The CDR3 spells CASRVLDEAFF. Written as DNA, the CDR3 is TGTGCCAGCAGGGTATTAGATGAAGCTTTCTTT.

At least ten counts were recorded for this clonotype. The chain joins TRBV28 to TRBJ2-2; perhaps D is TRBD1 or TRBD2 (5 bases each). Deletions cut 5 bases from V and 5 bases from J, with 15 bases between. CDR1 is MDHEN and CDR2 is SYDVKM in the germline V gene. CDR3 length equals 15 residues. CDR3: CASSPHGAGTGELFF. CDR3 DNA: TGTGCCAGCAGTCCCCACGGGGCGGGTACCGGGGAGCTGTTTTTT.

This clonotype was seen at least ten times. The rearrangement uses TRBV9 and TRBJ1-5; maybe TRBD1 (6 bases). Germline CDR1 is SGDLS and CDR2 is YYNGEE. The V end lost 0 bases, the J end lost 4 bases, and 11 bases lay between the germline ends. This CDR3 spans 15 amino acids. For the CDR3, the DNA is TGTGCCAGCAGCGTAGAGGCAGGGGCTAATCAGCCCCAGCATTTT. Translated, it gives CASSVEAGANQPQHF.

The CDR3 here is CASSFVGQGTDTQYF. The CDR3, as DNA: TGTGCCAGCAGCTTCGTGGGACAGGGAACAGATACGCAGTATTTT. The chain recombines TRBV7-9 with TRBJ2-3, with TRBD1 matching 9 bases. Per germline, CDR1 SEHNR and CDR2 FQNEAQ (reference sequence). The CDR3 totals 15 residues. With V trimmed by 3 bases and J by 3 bases, 4 bases remained unmatched.

This clonotype came up many times. The genes are TRBV15 and TRBJ2-2, with D perhaps TRBD2 (6 bases). This CDR3 spans 17 amino acids. V lost 3 bases and J lost 3, with 17 bases in between. CDR1 and CDR2 from the germline V gene are LNHNV and YYDKDF (reference sequence). CDR3 coding DNA: TGTGCCACCAGCAGTGGTAGCGTAGCGGCCTACACCGGGGAGCTGTTTTTT. Translated, it gives CATSSGSVAAYTGELFF.

Many counts were recorded for this clonotype. The chain uses TRBV10-2 and TRBJ1-4, with D possibly being TRBD1 (5 bases). Germline CDR1 and CDR2: WSHSY and SAAADI. The V end was cut by 0 bases, the J end by 8 bases, with 7 bases between. The CDR3 spans 13 residues. The CDR3 is CASSESGGEKLFF. The CDR3 bases are TGCGCCAGCAGTGAGTCCGGGGGGGAAAAACTGTTTTTT.

The rearrangement joins TRBV10-3 to TRBJ1-1; D unresolved. Trimming stripped 0 bases from V and 4 bases from J, with 12 bases between. The CDR3 consists of 15 residues. Looked up from germline, CDR1 is ENHRY and CDR2 is SYGVKD. In DNA, the CDR3 is TGTGCCATCAGTGAGTCAGGGCTCATGATCACTGAAGCTTTCTTT. Residues: CAISESGLMITEAFF.

This clonotype has more than one count but fewer than ten. CDR3 nucleotide sequence: TGTGCCAGCACCTTAGGGAGGAACACCGGGGAGCTGTTTTTT. Translated, it gives CASTLGRNTGELFF. The chain uses TRBV6-5 and TRBJ2-2; the D gene is possibly TRBD2 (5 bases). The CDR3 runs to 14 residues. Trimming took 7 bases from V and 1 from J, leaving 10 bases between them. Germline V gene sequence: CDR1 MNHEY, CDR2 SVGAGI.

The table lists this clonotype with a few counts. V gene TRBV2 combines with J gene TRBJ2-7, with D possibly being TRBD1 (5 bases). This CDR3 is 12 amino acids long. Between the trimmed V and J ends, which lost 5 bases and 3 bases, there was a span of 8 bases. CDR1 is SNHLY, CDR2 FYNNEI, per germline. For the CDR3, the DNA is TGTGCCAGCAGTCCCAGGGACTACGAGCAGTACTTC. It encodes CASSPRDYEQYF. The complete variable domain, with remaining parts taken from reference TRBV2 and TRBJ2-7, reads EPEVTQTPSHQVTQMGQEVILRCVPISNHLYFYWYRQILGQKVEFLVSFYNNEISEKSEIFDDQFSVERPDGSNFTLKIRSTKLEDSAMYFCASSPRDYEQYFGPGTRLTVT.

This clonotype was counted ten times or more. V is TRBV10-3 and J is TRBJ2-5; D gene ambiguous. The CDR3 contains 11 residues. In germline, CDR1 is ENHRY, CDR2 SYGVKD. The germline V and J ends were trimmed by 2 bases and 4 bases, with 2 bases remaining between them. CDR3 nucleotides: TGTGCCATCAGTGAGCGAGAGACCCAGTACTTC. It specifies CAISERETQYF.